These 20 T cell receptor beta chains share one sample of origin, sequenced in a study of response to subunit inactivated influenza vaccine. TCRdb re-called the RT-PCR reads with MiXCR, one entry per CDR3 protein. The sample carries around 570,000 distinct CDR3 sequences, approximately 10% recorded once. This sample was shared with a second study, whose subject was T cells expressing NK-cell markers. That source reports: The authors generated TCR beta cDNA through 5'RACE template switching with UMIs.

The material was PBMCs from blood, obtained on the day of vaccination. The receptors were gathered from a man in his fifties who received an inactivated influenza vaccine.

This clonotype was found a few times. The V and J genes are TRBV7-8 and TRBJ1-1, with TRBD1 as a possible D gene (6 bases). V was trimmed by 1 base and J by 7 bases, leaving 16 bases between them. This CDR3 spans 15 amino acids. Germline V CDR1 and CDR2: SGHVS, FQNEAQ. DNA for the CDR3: TGTGCCAGCAGCTTAGAGGCAGGGACCAGGGGTGAAGCTTTCTTT. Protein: CASSLEAGTRGEAFF.

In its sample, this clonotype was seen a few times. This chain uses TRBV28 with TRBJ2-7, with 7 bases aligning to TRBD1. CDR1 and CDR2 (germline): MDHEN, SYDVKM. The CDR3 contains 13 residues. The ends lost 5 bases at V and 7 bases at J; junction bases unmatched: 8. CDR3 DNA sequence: TGTGCCAGCAGTATGACAGGGATGAGGGAGCAGTACTTC. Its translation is CASSMTGMREQYF.

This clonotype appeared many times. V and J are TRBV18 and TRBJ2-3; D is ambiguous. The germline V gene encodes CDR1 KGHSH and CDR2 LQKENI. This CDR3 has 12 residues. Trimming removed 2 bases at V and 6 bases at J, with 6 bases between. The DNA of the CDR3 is TGTGCCAGCTCACCATATCGCGATACGCAGTATTTT. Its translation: CASSPYRDTQYF.

The CDR3 coding sequence is TGTGCCAGCAGGCAACCGGGGAACACCGGGGAGCTGTTTTTT. Its protein product is CASRQPGNTGELFF. The V call is TRBV6-1, the J call TRBJ2-2; D remains ambiguous. This CDR3 has 14 residues. The germline V gene encodes CDR1 MNHNS and CDR2 SASEGT. Trimming cost V 6 bases and J 1 base, with 9 bases left between them.

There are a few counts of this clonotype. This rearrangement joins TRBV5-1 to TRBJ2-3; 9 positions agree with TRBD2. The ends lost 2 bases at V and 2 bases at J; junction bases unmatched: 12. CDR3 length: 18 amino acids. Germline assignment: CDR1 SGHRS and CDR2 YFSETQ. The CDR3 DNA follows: TGCGCCAGCAGCTTAGAGCCCTATGCTAGCGGGGTCACAGATACGCAGTATTTT. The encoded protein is CASSLEPYASGVTDTQYF.

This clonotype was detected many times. The CDR3 DNA sequence: TGCGCCAGCAGCTATGGACTAGCGGGAGAAAATGAGCAGTTCTTC. It specifies CASSYGLAGENEQFF. The V and J genes are TRBV5-1 and TRBJ2-1, with 13 bases aligning to TRBD2. Per the germline V gene, CDR1 is SGHRS and CDR2 is YFSETQ. V was clipped by 3 bases and J by 7 bases; unmatched bases: 4. The CDR3 has 15 residues.

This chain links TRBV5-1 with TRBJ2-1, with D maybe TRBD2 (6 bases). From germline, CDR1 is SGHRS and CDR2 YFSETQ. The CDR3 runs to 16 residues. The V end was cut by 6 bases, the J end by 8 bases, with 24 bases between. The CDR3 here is CASTEGAGSRADEQFF. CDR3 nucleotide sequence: TGCGCCAGCACAGAAGGCGCCGGGAGTAGGGCCGATGAGCAGTTCTTC.

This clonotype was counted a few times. CDR3 in DNA: TGTGCCAGCAGTTACCGAGTCGGGGTTGAGCAGTACTTC. Translated: CASSYRVGVEQYF. This chain uses TRBV6-2 or TRBV6-3 with TRBJ2-7; maybe TRBD2 (5 bases). CDR3 size: 13 residues. The V gene's germline CDR1 is MNHEY and CDR2 SVGEGT. V lost 2 bases, J lost 7 bases, and 12 bases lay in between.

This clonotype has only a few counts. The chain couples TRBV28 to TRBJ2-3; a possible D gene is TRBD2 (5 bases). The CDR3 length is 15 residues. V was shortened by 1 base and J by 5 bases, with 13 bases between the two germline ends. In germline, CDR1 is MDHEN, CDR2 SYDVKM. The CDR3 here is CASSLFGVAKDTQYF. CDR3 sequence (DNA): TGTGCCAGCAGTTTATTCGGGGTAGCTAAAGATACGCAGTATTTT.

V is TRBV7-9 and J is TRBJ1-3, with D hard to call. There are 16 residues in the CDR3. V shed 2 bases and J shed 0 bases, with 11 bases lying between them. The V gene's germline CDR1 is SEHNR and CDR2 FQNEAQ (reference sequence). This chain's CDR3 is CASSLIPFDSGNTIYF. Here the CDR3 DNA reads TGTGCCAGCAGCTTAATCCCGTTTGACTCTGGAAACACCATATATTTT.

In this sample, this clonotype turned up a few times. The CDR3 spells CATSDSGVTSPLHF. CDR3 sequence (DNA): TGTGCCACCAGTGACTCGGGAGTGACGTCACCCCTCCACTTT. V is TRBV24-1 and J is TRBJ1-6; D is uncertain. This CDR3 comprises 14 residues. The germline gives CDR1 KGHDR, CDR2 SFDVKD. Deletions cut 4 bases from V and 10 bases from J, with 13 bases between.

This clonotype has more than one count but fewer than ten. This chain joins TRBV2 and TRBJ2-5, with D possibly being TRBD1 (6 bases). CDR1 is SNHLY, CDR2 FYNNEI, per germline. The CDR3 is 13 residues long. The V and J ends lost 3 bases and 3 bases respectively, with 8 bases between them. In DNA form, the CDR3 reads TGTGCCAGCAGTGACGCAGGGGAAGAGACCCAGTACTTC. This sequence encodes CASSDAGEETQYF.

CDR3 protein: CASSFQAGGTDTQYF. In nucleotides, the CDR3 is TGTGCCAGCAGCTTTCAAGCGGGGGGCACAGATACGCAGTATTTT. The V call is TRBV5-5, the J call TRBJ2-3, with 8 bases matching TRBD2. This CDR3 has 15 amino acids. The J segment lost 1 base and the V segment lost 2 bases, leaving 3 bases of the junction unmatched. Germline-derived CDR1 and CDR2 are SGHKS and YYEKEE (reference sequence).

The CDR3 protein is CASSPTTRVYEQYF. For the CDR3, the DNA is TGTGCCAGCTCACCAACGACCAGGGTCTACGAGCAGTACTTC. The genes are TRBV18 and TRBJ2-7, with a possible D match to TRBD1 (5 bases). Germline V lookup: CDR1 KGHSH, CDR2 LQKENI. The CDR3 spans 14 residues. Trimming shortened V by 2 bases and J by 3 bases, and 11 bases separated the two germline ends.

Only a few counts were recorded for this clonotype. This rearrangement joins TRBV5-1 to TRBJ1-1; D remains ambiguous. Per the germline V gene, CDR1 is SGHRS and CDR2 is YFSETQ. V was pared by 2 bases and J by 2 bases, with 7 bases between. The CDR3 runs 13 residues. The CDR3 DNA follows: TGCGCCAGCAGCTTCAACAGCAACACTGAAGCTTTCTTT. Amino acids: CASSFNSNTEAFF.

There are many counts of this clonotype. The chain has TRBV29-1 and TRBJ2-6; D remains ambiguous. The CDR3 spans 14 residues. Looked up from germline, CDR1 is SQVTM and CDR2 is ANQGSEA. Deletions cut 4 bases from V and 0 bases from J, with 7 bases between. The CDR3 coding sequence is TGCAGCGTTGGTCAGAGCTCTGGGGCCAACGTCCTGACTTTC. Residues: CSVGQSSGANVLTF.

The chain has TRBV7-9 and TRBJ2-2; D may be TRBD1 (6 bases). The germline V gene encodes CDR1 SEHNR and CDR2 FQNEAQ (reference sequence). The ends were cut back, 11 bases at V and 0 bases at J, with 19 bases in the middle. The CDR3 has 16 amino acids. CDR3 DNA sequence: TGTGCCCCTAACAGGCCCTGGACAGCGAACACCGGGGAGCTGTTTTTT. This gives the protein CAPNRPWTANTGELFF.

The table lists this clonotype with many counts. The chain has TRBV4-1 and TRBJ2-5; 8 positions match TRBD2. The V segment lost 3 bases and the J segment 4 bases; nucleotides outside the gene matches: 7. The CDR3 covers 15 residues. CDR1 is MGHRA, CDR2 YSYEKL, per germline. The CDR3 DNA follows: TGCGCCAGCAGCCACCTACAAGCGGGAGTAGAGACCCAGTACTTC. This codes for CASSHLQAGVETQYF.

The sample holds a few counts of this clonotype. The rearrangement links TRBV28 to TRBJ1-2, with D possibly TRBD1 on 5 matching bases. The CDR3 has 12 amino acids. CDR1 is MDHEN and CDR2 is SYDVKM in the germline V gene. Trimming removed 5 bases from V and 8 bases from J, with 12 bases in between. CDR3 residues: CASSRGEFGYTF. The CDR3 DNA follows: TGTGCCAGCAGTCGAGGGGAGTTCGGCTACACCTTC.

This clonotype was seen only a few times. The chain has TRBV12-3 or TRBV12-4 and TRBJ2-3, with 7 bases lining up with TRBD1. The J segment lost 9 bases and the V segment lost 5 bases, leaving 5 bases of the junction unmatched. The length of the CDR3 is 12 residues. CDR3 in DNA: TGTGCCAGCAGTACCACAGGGGAGACGCAGTATTTT. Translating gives CASSTTGETQYF.